The next 14 T cell receptor beta chains were all read from a single sample in a study of naive and memory T cell subsets (dated by TCRdb to about 2017). Libraries were made using UMI-ligation and nested PCR. The listed sequencing device is Illumina MiSeq. To cover both TRBC1 and TRBC2, the beta constant-region primer consisted of an equimolar mix of two oligonucleotides. The ligated cDNA went through four rounds of PCR with nested alpha and beta constant-region primers together with the SP2 primer. The public reads were quality trimmed at Q25 with fastp and then assembled into clones with MiXCR by TCRdb, keeping productive beta chains. Identical CDR3 proteins give one entry, which carries the most common genes and DNA. The sample contains 95,000 to 150,000 distinct CDR3 sequences, 35% to 40% of them found a single time. The top ten hold about 1% of the sample. The sample was central memory CD4+ T cells from blood. Interpreted using the paper, the cell subset or site label stands for: central memory, CD45RA- CD27+. The receptors stem from a human donor in good health.

This clonotype was picked up a small number of times. The gene calls are TRBV20-1 and TRBJ2-1; D gene unclear. CDR1 is DFQATT, CDR2 SNEGSKA, per germline (reference sequence). The CDR3 consists of 14 residues. Between the trimmed V and J ends, which lost 0 bases and 7 bases, there was a span of 13 bases. The CDR3 DNA is TGCAGTGCTAGAGATCTTGTATGGGGAAATGAGCAGTTCTTC. This translates into CSARDLVWGNEQFF.

The rearrangement joins TRBV27 to TRBJ1-5; D not resolved. CDR1 is MNHEY, CDR2 SMNVEV, per germline (reference sequence). The CDR3 is 14 amino acids. Trimming left V 3 bases short and J 3 bases short, with 9 bases between. CDR3 sequence: CASSFEGDNQPQHF. The CDR3 DNA follows: TGTGCCAGCAGTTTCGAGGGAGACAATCAGCCCCAGCATTTT.

This clonotype was counted between two and nine times. The chain uses TRBV6-5 and TRBJ1-1, with D perhaps TRBD1 (5 bases). Germline V gives CDR1 MNHEY, CDR2 SVGAGI. The CDR3 extends over 14 amino acids. The V and J ends lost 5 bases and 2 bases respectively, with 12 bases between them. The CDR3 DNA reads as TGTGCCAGCAGTGGGGGAGCGCCTAACACTGAAGCTTTCTTT. Amino acid sequence: CASSGGAPNTEAFF.

The rearrangement links TRBV7-2 to TRBJ2-1, with TRBD2 matching over 11 bases. The V and J ends lost 4 bases and 5 bases, in that order; junction bases with no gene match: 4. This CDR3 is 15 amino acids long. CDR1 is SGHTA and CDR2 is FQGNSA in the germline V gene. The CDR3 nucleotides are TGTGCCAGCAGCTCTGGACTAGCGGGCCACAATGAGCAGTTCTTC. Encoded protein: CASSSGLAGHNEQFF.

The chain employs TRBV28 and TRBJ2-3; D remains ambiguous. This CDR3 is 15 amino acids long. CDR1 is MDHEN, CDR2 SYDVKM, per germline. Trimming shortened V by 5 bases and J by 1 base, and 13 bases separated the two germline ends. CDR3: CASSTPSRRTDTQYF. The CDR3 DNA sequence: TGTGCCAGCAGTACCCCGTCGCGGCGCACAGATACGCAGTATTTT.

This clonotype was seen more than once but under ten times. The V and J genes are TRBV19 and TRBJ2-5; maybe TRBD1 (5 bases). CDR1 and CDR2 (germline): LNHDA, SQIVND (reference sequence). The V end lost 3 bases, the J end lost 1 base, and 12 bases lay between the germline ends. The CDR3 extends over 15 amino acids. CDR3 sequence reads: CASSIAQGPQETQYF. DNA for the CDR3: TGTGCCAGTAGTATCGCCCAGGGTCCCCAAGAGACCCAGTACTTC.

This clonotype was seen a few times. Mismatch with germline at one junction end may stem from a read error. The chain has TRBV28 and TRBJ2-3; D perhaps matches TRBD2 (5 bases). The CDR3 covers 14 residues. Per the germline V gene, CDR1 is MDHEN and CDR2 is SYDVKM. In nucleotides, the CDR3 is TGTGCCAGCAGTTTTGAGGGAGTTGGGCGAAATCTAATATTT. It translates to CASSFEGVGRNLIF. Filled out from reference TRBV28 and TRBJ2-3, the complete variable domain reads DVKVTQSSRYLVKRTGEKVFLECVQDMDHENMFWYRQDPGLGLRLIYFSYDVKMKEKGDIPEGYSVSREKKERFSLILESASTNQTSMYLCASSFEGVGRNLIFGPGTRLTVL.

This rearrangement joins TRBV30 to TRBJ2-2, with D perhaps TRBD1 (5 bases). Trimming took 3 bases from V and 13 from J, leaving 18 bases between them. The germline gives CDR1 GTSNPN, CDR2 SVGIG (reference sequence). The CDR3 covers 13 residues. CDR3 bases: TGTGCCTGGAGGGAAGACACAGGCGCGAGGCTGTTTTTT. It yields the protein CAWREDTGARLFF.

V usage is TRBV7-3 and J usage is TRBJ2-2; no reliable D call. Germline CDR1 SGHTA, CDR2 FQGTGA. The CDR3 spans 15 residues. V lost 3 bases and J lost 0, with 8 bases in between. This CDR3 reads CASSFLGSNTGELFF. CDR3 coding DNA: TGTGCCAGCAGCTTTTTAGGATCGAACACCGGGGAGCTGTTTTTT.

The V gene is TRBV21-1, the J gene TRBJ2-2; the D call TRBD1 from the table was never checked on the DNA. TRBV21-1 corresponds to a pseudogene. The CDR3 covers 15 residues. CDR3: CASSKAFGGSGELFF. The CDR3 nucleotides are TGTGCCAGCAGCAAAGCTTTTGGGGGTAGTGGGGAGCTGTTTTTT.

This clonotype has more than one count but fewer than ten. The rearrangement uses TRBV6-2 or TRBV6-3 and TRBJ1-1; 7 positions match TRBD1. Trimming removed 10 bases from V and 4 bases from J; junction bases left unmatched: 6. Germline V lookup: CDR1 MNHEY, CDR2 SVGEGT. The CDR3 spans 12 residues. CDR3 DNA: TGTGCCATCAAGGACAGGTTCACTGAAGCTTTCTTT. Its translation: CAIKDRFTEAFF.

The chain is built from TRBV4-1 and TRBJ2-1, with 9 bases that match TRBD2. Germline V CDR1 and CDR2: MGHRA, YSYEKL. The V segment lost 0 bases and the J segment 9 bases; nucleotides outside the gene matches: 12. The CDR3 sequence is 17 residues long. In DNA form, the CDR3 reads TGCGCCAGCAGCCAAGACCCGGGTAGCGGGAGTTTAAGTGAGCAGTTCTTC. Its protein is CASSQDPGSGSLSEQFF.

This clonotype was seen a handful of times. The genes are TRBV20-1 and TRBJ2-3, with no clear D. The germline gives CDR1 DFQATT, CDR2 SNEGSKA (reference sequence). V shed 0 bases and J shed 5 bases, with 3 bases lying between them. This CDR3 is 11 amino acids long. DNA of the CDR3: TGCAGTGCTAGAGATCTAGATACGCAGTATTTT. This translates into CSARDLDTQYF.

In this sample, this clonotype turned up once. The chain combines TRBV12-5 with TRBJ1-2, with D uncertain. Germline-derived CDR1 and CDR2 are LGHNT and FRNRAP. The CDR3 consists of 15 residues. V was pared by 4 bases and J by 7 bases, with 19 bases between. CDR3 protein: CASGSTDRYSFGYTF. The CDR3 bases are TGTGCTAGTGGTTCCACCGACCGATATAGCTTTGGCTACACCTTC.